These T cell receptor beta chains were read from a single sample in a study of T cells after yellow fever vaccination. Each CDR3 protein gets one entry after TCRdb re-called the 5' RACE reads with MiXCR. The repertoire holds approximately 160,000 distinct CDR3 sequences, around 8.5% seen once, with about 40% in the top ten. The sequences come from CD8+ T cells sorted from PBMCs, collected 45 days after the yellow fever booster vaccination. Receptor source: a man between 18 and 29 years old who received the YFV17D yellow fever vaccine. Both conserved end residues are part of each CDR3. A D gene is named only where the DNA matches it firmly. The size field is filled for only some rows; it gives once, few, many or a size class.

abundance	j_gene	v_gene	d_gene	CDR3aa	CDR3nt
.	TRBJ2-3	TRBV2	TRBD1	CASSPGQGFHTQYF	TGTGCCAGCAGTCCGGGACAGGGTTTTCATACGCAGTATTTT
many	TRBJ2-4	TRBV20-1	.	CSAPASNAAKNIQYF	TGCAGTGCCCCAGCCTCGAACGCAGCCAAAAACATTCAGTACTTC
few	TRBJ2-6	TRBV3-1	.	CASSQDPTPANVLTF	TGTGCCAGCAGCCAAGATCCCACTCCGGCCAACGTCCTGACTTTC
many	TRBJ2-7	TRBV29-1	.	CSVKLTERAYEQYF	TGCAGCGTTAAGTTGACTGAACGAGCGTACGAGCAGTACTTC
few	TRBJ1-1	TRBV2	.	CASSEVRGNTEAFF	TGTGCCAGCAGTGAAGTGCGGGGGAACACTGAAGCTTTCTTT
.	TRBJ2-3	TRBV7-2	.	CASNPIVAADTQYF	TGTGCCAGCAACCCTATCGTTGCGGCAGATACGCAGTATTTT
few	TRBJ1-1	TRBV2	.	CATPGAANTEAFF	TGTGCCACTCCAGGGGCCGCGAACACTGAAGCTTTCTTT
many	TRBJ2-2	TRBV4-3	.	CASSQDWGPSSGELFF	TGCGCCAGCAGCCAAGACTGGGGCCCCTCGTCTGGGGAGCTGTTTTTT
once	TRBJ2-5	TRBV29-1	TRBD2	CSVNGAGLARVWTQYF	TGCAGCGTTAACGGGGCGGGACTAGCAAGGGTTTGGACCCAGTACTTC
many	TRBJ1-5	TRBV5-1	.	CASSLASNQPQHF	TGCGCCAGCAGCTTAGCAAGCAATCAGCCCCAGCATTTT
few	TRBJ2-1	TRBV5-6	TRBD1	CASTRSGTGINEQFF	TGTGCCAGCACCAGATCCGGGACAGGAATCAATGAGCAGTTCTTC
few	TRBJ2-1	TRBV29-1	TRBD1	CSAGTGLNEQFF	TGCAGCGCCGGGACAGGGTTGAATGAGCAGTTCTTC
few	TRBJ1-3	TRBV5-1	.	CASSSGQNSGNTIYF	TGCGCCAGCAGCTCCGGACAGAACTCTGGAAACACCATATATTTT
.	TRBJ2-1	TRBV6-2/TRBV6-3	TRBD1	CASTVTGDNEQFF	TGTGCCAGCACCGTGACAGGGGACAATGAGCAGTTCTTC
.	TRBJ2-1	TRBV9	.	CASSVAADEQFF	TGTGCCAGCAGCGTAGCCGCGGATGAGCAGTTCTTC
.	TRBJ1-5	TRBV28	.	CASSLEGDNQPQHF	TGTGCCAGCAGTCTAGAGGGGGACAATCAGCCCCAGCATTTT
.	TRBJ1-1	TRBV5-1	.	CASSLAWGFTEAFF	TGCGCCAGCAGCTTGGCATGGGGTTTCACTGAAGCTTTCTTT
few	TRBJ2-3	TRBV6-5	.	CASSYNTGLDTQYF	TGTGCCAGCAGTTACAACACAGGTTTAGATACGCAGTATTTT
.	TRBJ1-4	TRBV2	.	CASSRTRSYTTNEKLFF	TGTGCCAGCAGTCGAACACGATCATACACAACTAATGAAAAACTGTTTTTT
few	TRBJ1-1	TRBV3-1	.	CASSQDEHDEAFF	TGTGCCAGCAGCCAAGATGAACACGATGAAGCTTTCTTT
many	TRBJ2-3	TRBV9	TRBD2	CASSPHPGLPTDTQYF	TGTGCCAGCAGCCCACATCCGGGACTACCCACAGATACGCAGTATTTT
.	TRBJ2-3	TRBV6-2/TRBV6-3	.	CASSYPADTDTQYF	TGTGCCAGCAGTTACCCGGCGGACACAGATACGCAGTATTTT
few	TRBJ2-7	TRBV7-6	TRBD1	CASSQGTGLDEQYF	TGTGCCAGCAGCCAAGGGACAGGGTTGGACGAGCAGTACTTC
.	TRBJ2-7	TRBV5-6	.	CASSWGWGTYEQYF	TGTGCCAGCAGCTGGGGTTGGGGGACCTACGAGCAGTACTTC
.	TRBJ1-4	TRBV19	.	CASRSFLATTTHEKLFF	TGTGCCAGTAGATCCTTCCTGGCGACGACAACCCATGAAAAACTGTTTTTT
.	TRBJ1-6	TRBV27	.	CASSPGTNLSPLHF	TGTGCCAGCAGCCCAGGGACCAATCTTTCACCCCTCCACTTT
few	TRBJ1-5	TRBV11-2	TRBD1	CASSLGRTGLGVYSNQPQHF	TGTGCCAGCAGCTTAGGTCGGACAGGGCTAGGGGTATATAGCAATCAGCCCCAGCATTTT
many	TRBJ2-7	TRBV7-3	.	CASSLSAMGYEQYF	TGTGCCAGCAGCTTATCGGCGATGGGGTACGAGCAGTACTTC
.	TRBJ2-7	TRBV11-2	TRBD1	CASSLEDRGYEQYF	TGTGCCAGCAGCTTAGAGGACAGGGGATACGAGCAGTACTTC
.	TRBJ2-5	TRBV9	TRBD1	CASSVVGQGIETQYF	TGTGCCAGCAGCGTAGTGGGACAGGGAATTGAGACCCAGTACTTC
.	TRBJ2-2	TRBV4-3	.	CASSPRPGHSTGELFF	TGCGCCAGCAGCCCACGACCGGGACATTCGACCGGGGAGCTGTTTTTT
.	TRBJ2-3	TRBV4-2	.	CASSPLSSTDTQYF	TGTGCCAGCAGCCCCTTGAGCAGCACAGATACGCAGTATTTT
few	TRBJ2-3	TRBV6-4	.	CASSVDSWTDTQYF	TGTGCCAGCAGTGTAGATTCCTGGACAGATACGCAGTATTTT
few	TRBJ2-2	TRBV29-1	.	CSVVRGNTGELFF	TGCAGCGTCGTCAGGGGGAACACCGGGGAGCTGTTTTTT
.	TRBJ2-2	TRBV12-3/TRBV12-4	.	CASIPGQNTGELFF	TGTGCCAGCATTCCGGGACAGAACACCGGGGAGCTGTTTTTT
.	TRBJ1-5	TRBV5-6	.	CASSNRDMGSNQPQHF	TGTGCCAGCAGCAACCGGGACATGGGGAGCAATCAGCCCCAGCATTTT
few	TRBJ2-5	TRBV7-9	.	CASSSQSVGETQYF	TGTGCCAGCAGCTCCCAGTCAGTTGGAGAGACCCAGTACTTC
.	TRBJ2-5	TRBV3-1	.	CASSQGGGIQETQYF	TGTGCCAGCAGCCAAGGTGGAGGGATACAAGAGACCCAGTACTTC
.	TRBJ2-3	TRBV4-2	TRBD2	CASSQRIGTSVGRTDTQYF	TGTGCCAGCAGCCAGCGAATTGGGACTAGTGTTGGTCGGACAGATACGCAGTATTTT
.	TRBJ2-3	TRBV5-4	.	CASSAGIWGTDTQYF	TGTGCCAGCAGCGCAGGGATCTGGGGCACAGATACGCAGTATTTT